These 21 T cell receptor beta chains originate from one sample sequenced in a study of blood T cell repertoires in COVID-19 (dated by TCRdb to about 2020). Library method: the immunoSEQ multiplex PCR assay. TCRdb carries this immuneACCESS record with in-frame sequences only. Its versions omit some clonotypes, under half of them owing to an unresolved V gene in the studies checked, with the rest unexplained. The sample table shows 250,000 to 300,000 clones, and around 90% are seen once. The ten biggest clones cover 1.5% to 2% of the sample. Material: PBMCs or T cells enriched from blood (not recorded which). The receptors shown here come from a middle-aged woman who had recovered from COVID-19.

The CDR3 spells CASSLGLAGAQETQYF. CDR3 nucleotides: TGTGCCAGCAGCCTGGGACTAGCGGGGGCCCAAGAGACCCAGTACTTC. This chain uses TRBV7-2 with TRBJ2-5; 14 bases match TRBD2. V was pared by 5 bases and J by 1 base, with 3 bases of the junction left unmatched. There are 16 residues in the CDR3. Germline V gene sequence: CDR1 SGHTA, CDR2 FQGNSA.

V and J are TRBV7-8 and TRBJ2-2, with TRBD2 identical over 10 bases. J was trimmed by 7 bases and V by 0 bases; bases with no gene match: 5. The CDR3 sequence is 16 residues long. Germline-derived CDR1 and CDR2 are SGHVS and FQNEAQ. CDR3 sequence (DNA): TGTGCCAGCAGCTTAGCGCTAGCGGGGGCGGGCGGGGAGCTGTTTTTT. Translating it yields CASSLALAGAGGELFF.

The rearrangement links TRBV30 to TRBJ1-2, with TRBD1 matching over 10 bases. CDR1 and CDR2 from the germline V gene are GTSNPN and SVGIG (reference sequence). With 5 bases clipped from V and 7 bases from J, the junction kept 4 bases outside the gene matches. This CDR3 has 12 residues. The CDR3, as DNA: TGTGCCTGGGGACAGGGGGTCGGTGGCTACACCTTC. Protein sequence: CAWGQGVGGYTF. Drawing the rest from reference TRBV30 and TRBJ1-2, the complete variable domain is SQTIHQWPATLVQPVGSPLSLECTVEGTSNPNLYWYRQAAGRGLQLLFYSVGIGQISSEVPQNLSASRPQDRQFILSSKKLLLSDSGFYLCAWGQGVGGYTFGSGTRLTVV.

The genes are TRBV2 and TRBJ2-1; 15 bases map to TRBD2. Trimming cost V 6 bases and J 8 bases; bases outside gene matches: 2. Germline CDR1 SNHLY, CDR2 FYNNEI. The CDR3 spans 14 residues. The CDR3, as DNA: TGTGCCAGCAGAGGGACTAGCGGGGGGCATGAGCAGTTCTTC. It translates to CASRGTSGGHEQFF.

The gene calls are TRBV27 and TRBJ1-2, with D possibly being TRBD1 (5 bases). The CDR3 is 14 amino acids. Trimming shortened V by 2 bases and J by 8 bases, and 15 bases separated the two germline ends. The germline V gene encodes CDR1 MNHEY and CDR2 SMNVEV (reference sequence). The CDR3: CASSLRKGIFGYTF. The CDR3 bases are TGTGCCAGCAGTTTACGTAAGGGGATATTCGGCTACACCTTC.

The genes are TRBV5-1 and TRBJ2-5; 7 bases match TRBD1. The length of the CDR3 is 14 residues. Per germline, CDR1 SGHRS and CDR2 YFSETQ. Trimming took 3 bases from V and 2 from J; bases not matched to a gene: 4. The CDR3 region has the DNA TGCGCCAGCAGCTCCGGGACAGCACAAGAGACCCAGTACTTC. It is translated as CASSSGTAQETQYF.

Details on this clone: Other DNA sequences in the same sample also yield this CDR3. CDR3 DNA: TGCGCCAGCAGCTTGGCTGGGGGGGGTGAAAAACTGTTTTTT. Translating it yields CASSLAGGGEKLFF. V and J are TRBV5-1 and TRBJ1-4; tentatively, D is TRBD1 (5 bases). Germline V lookup: CDR1 SGHRS, CDR2 YFSETQ. V was pared by 0 bases and J by 7 bases, with 10 bases between. CDR3 size: 14 residues. The full variable domain, completed using reference TRBV5-1 and TRBJ1-4, is KAGVTQTPRYLIKTRGQQVTLSCSPISGHRSVSWYQQTPGQGLQFLFEYFSETQRNKGNFPGRFSGRQFSNSRSEMNVSTLELGDSALYLCASSLAGGGEKLFFGSGTQLSVL.

This clone is a singleton in its sample. This rearrangement joins TRBV7-9 to TRBJ2-1, with TRBD2 matching 11 bases. The CDR3 is made up of 17 amino acids. Trimming cost V 5 bases and J 4 bases; bases outside gene matches: 10. CDR1 SEHNR and CDR2 FQNEAQ come from the germline V gene (reference sequence). CDR3 loop: CASSPPRGTSGYNEQFF. DNA for the CDR3: TGTGCCAGCAGCCCCCCGAGGGGGACTAGCGGATACAATGAGCAGTTCTTC.

This clone has a count of ten or more. The chain links TRBV7-3 to TRBJ2-7; TRBD1 aligns across 8 bases. This CDR3 contains 14 residues. J was trimmed by 3 bases and V by 1 base; bases with no gene match: 2. The germline V gene has CDR1 SGHTA and CDR2 FQGTGA. CDR3 protein: CASSLRGQGYEQYF. DNA of the CDR3: TGTGCCAGCAGCTTAAGAGGACAGGGCTACGAGCAGTACTTC.

The rearrangement joins TRBV5-6 to TRBJ2-7, with D possibly matching TRBD1 (6 bases). In germline, CDR1 is SGHDT, CDR2 YYEEEE. The germline V and J ends were trimmed by 3 bases and 6 bases, with 13 bases remaining between them. The CDR3 covers 13 residues. The CDR3 DNA is TGTGCCAGCAGCTGGGGCAGGGGTAGCGAGCAGTACTTC. Its protein is CASSWGRGSEQYF. Combining the CDR3 with reference TRBV5-6 and TRBJ2-7 gives the whole variable domain DAGVTQSPTHLIKTRGQQVTLRCSPKSGHDTVSWYQQALGQGPQFIFQYYEEEERQRGNFPDRFSGHQFPNYSSELNVNALLLGDSALYLCASSWGRGSEQYFGPGTRLTVT.

In its sample, this clone was seen a few times. The J gene is TRBJ1-2, the V gene TRBV4-1; 9 positions agree with TRBD1. This CDR3 is 16 amino acids long. J was trimmed by 3 bases and V by 0 bases; bases with no gene match: 5. CDR1 MGHRA and CDR2 YSYEKL come from the germline V gene. The chain's CDR3 is CASSQEQGQGYYGYTF. As DNA, the CDR3 is TGCGCCAGCAGCCAAGAGCAGGGACAGGGATACTATGGCTACACCTTC.

The CDR3 reads CASSLEGMVSQPQHF. The CDR3 coding sequence is TGCGCCAGCAGCTTGGAGGGGATGGTAAGTCAGCCCCAGCATTTT. The J gene is TRBJ1-5, the V gene TRBV5-1; TRBD1 might be the D (5 bases). Trimming removed 0 bases at V and 6 bases at J, with 13 bases between. This CDR3 region has 15 residues. Germline V gene lookup returns CDR1 SGHRS and CDR2 YFSETQ.

The CDR3: CASSLWTGSTGELFF. The CDR3 bases are TGTGCCAGTAGTCTCTGGACAGGGAGCACCGGGGAGCTGTTTTTT. The chain uses TRBV19 and TRBJ2-2; 8 bases agree with TRBD1. Germline CDR1 LNHDA, CDR2 SQIVND (reference sequence). Trimming cost V 5 bases and J 4 bases; bases outside gene matches: 6. This CDR3 has 15 amino acids.

The chain is built from TRBV2 and TRBJ1-5; TRBD1 might be the D (6 bases). The CDR3 is 14 residues long. Germline lookup yields CDR1 SNHLY and CDR2 FYNNEI. Trimming took 4 bases from V and 3 from J, leaving 10 bases between them. This chain's CDR3 is CASSGTVFNQPQHF. The CDR3 DNA follows: TGTGCCAGCAGTGGGACAGTTTTCAATCAGCCCCAGCATTTT.

The gene calls are TRBV7-2 and TRBJ1-5; 7 bases fit TRBD1. The CDR3 loop spans 15 amino acids. The V and J ends lost 3 bases and 0 bases, in that order; junction bases with no gene match: 2. In germline, CDR1 is SGHTA, CDR2 FQGNSA. CDR3 DNA sequence: TGTGCCAGCAGCTTCGGGACAGCTAGCAATCAGCCCCAGCATTTT. Its protein product is CASSFGTASNQPQHF.

The count of this clone is one. The rearrangement uses TRBV9 and TRBJ2-2; perhaps TRBD1 as D (5 bases). The germline V and J ends were trimmed by 0 bases and 0 bases, with 9 bases remaining between them. The CDR3 is 16 amino acids. Looked up from germline, CDR1 is SGDLS and CDR2 is YYNGEE. This chain's CDR3 is CASSVGVRANTGELFF. The CDR3 coding sequence is TGTGCCAGCAGCGTAGGCGTCAGGGCGAACACCGGGGAGCTGTTTTTT.

The rearrangement joins TRBV5-6 to TRBJ1-2, with D maybe TRBD1 (6 bases). With 4 bases removed from V and 0 bases from J, the gap between germline ends came to 16 bases. The CDR3 totals 16 residues. CDR1 and CDR2 (germline): SGHDT, YYEEEE. CDR3 nucleotides: TGTGCCAGCAGCCCGATAAACAGGGATTCTAACTATGGCTACACCTTC. It yields the protein CASSPINRDSNYGYTF.

This chain joins TRBV11-1 and TRBJ1-1, with 9 bases that match TRBD1. Trimming at V came to 5 bases and at J to 8 bases, leaving 3 bases not matched to a gene. The V gene's germline CDR1 is SGHAT and CDR2 FQDESV (reference sequence). The length of the CDR3 is 12 residues. CDR3 sequence (DNA): TGTGCCAGCAGCCCGGACAGGGGAGAAGCTTTCTTT. Protein sequence: CASSPDRGEAFF. Full variable domain (outside the CDR3, taken from reference TRBV11-1 and TRBJ1-1): EAEVAQSPRYKITEKSQAVAFWCDPISGHATLYWYRQILGQGPELLVQFQDESVVDDSQLPKDRFSAERLKGVDSTLKIQPAELGDSAMYLCASSPDRGEAFFGQGTRLTVV.

Note on this clone: Sequence at one end of the junction differs from germline and may be a read error. The rearrangement links TRBV7-7 to TRBJ2-7, with TRBD1 as a possible D gene (5 bases). Germline V gene data show CDR1 as SSHAT and CDR2 as FNYEAQ (reference sequence). The CDR3 is made up of 13 amino acids. For the CDR3, the DNA is TGTGCTAGCAGCTTAGGAAGACAGTACGAGCAGTACTTC. This codes for CASSLGRQYEQYF.

Here the CDR3 DNA reads TGTGCCAGCAGCGCCACTAGCATGGGTGTGACAGAGCAGTACTTC. Encoded protein: CASSATSMGVTEQYF. V and J are TRBV9 and TRBJ2-7; possible D gene TRBD2, 6 bases. This CDR3 has 15 amino acids. Trimming stripped 3 bases from V and 7 bases from J, with 20 bases between. Germline V gene data show CDR1 as SGDLS and CDR2 as YYNGEE.

The chain joins TRBV4-2 to TRBJ1-4; 9 bases match TRBD1. The junction had 8 bases not matched to a gene; V was cut back by 1 base and J by 8 bases. The CDR3 consists of 16 residues. The V gene's germline CDR1 is LGHNA and CDR2 YNFKEQ. CDR3 in amino acids: CASSQGTGTGSEKLFF. CDR3 bases: TGTGCCAGCAGCCAAGGAACCGGGACAGGGAGCGAAAAACTGTTTTTT.